One and the same sample provided the 5 T cell receptor beta chains below, sequenced in a study of T cell responses to AZD1222 COVID-19 vaccine. Only in-frame clones appear in the TCRdb table, and some are missing; sequencing was by immunoSEQ multiplex PCR. Of roughly 150,000 clones in the sample, approximately 94% were seen once. The material was peripheral blood, obtained on day 0 of AZD1222 vaccination. These receptors were taken from an adult in good health.

A single count supports this clone. The chain employs TRBV9 and TRBJ2-3; no reliable D call. The germline CDR1 and CDR2 sequences are SGDLS and YYNGEE. The CDR3 contains 11 residues. V dropped 4 bases and J dropped 4 bases, with 4 bases sitting between them. CDR3 coding DNA: TGTGCCAGCAGCACGGCAGATACGCAGTATTTT. Translation: CASSTADTQYF. The full variable domain, its missing parts supplied by reference TRBV9 and TRBJ2-3, is DSGVTQTPKHLITATGQRVTLRCSPRSGDLSVYWYQQSLDQGLQFLIQYYNGEERAKGNILERFSAQQFPDLHSELNLSSLELGDSALYFCASSTADTQYFGPGTRLTVL.

This sequence joins TRBV5-4 and TRBJ2-5; 13 bases line up with TRBD2. This CDR3 spans 16 amino acids. The trim removed 4 bases at V and 13 bases at J, leaving 16 bases unmatched. Germline CDR1 SGHNT, CDR2 YYREEE (reference sequence). In nucleotides, the CDR3 is TGTGCCAGCAGCCCCTACTCAACTAGCGGGGGGGCCCATCCGTACTTC. As protein: CASSPYSTSGGAHPYF.

The chain links TRBV7-9 to TRBJ1-4; the match to TRBD1 covers 10 bases. With V trimmed by 4 bases and J by 4 bases, 9 bases remained unmatched. CDR1 and CDR2 (germline): SEHNR, FQNEAQ (reference sequence). The length of the CDR3 is 17 residues. CDR3 residues: CASSSRDRGQFNEKLFF. The CDR3 DNA follows: TGTGCCAGCAGCTCCCGGGACAGGGGACAGTTTAATGAAAAACTGTTTTTT.

V usage is TRBV19 and J usage is TRBJ1-5; D is perhaps TRBD1 (5 bases). The CDR3 is 16 residues long. The V end was cut by 6 bases, the J end by 7 bases, with 22 bases between. Germline loops: CDR1 LNHDA, CDR2 SQIVND (reference sequence). Here the CDR3 reads CASSPRGGMNSQPQHF. As DNA, the CDR3 is TGTGCCAGTAGCCCTCGGGGGGGAATGAATAGCCAGCCCCAGCATTTT.

The genes are TRBV18 and TRBJ1-1; a possible D gene is TRBD1 (5 bases). V lost 0 bases and J 3 bases, leaving 5 bases between the germline ends. Germline assignment: CDR1 KGHSH and CDR2 LQKENI. CDR3 length: 13 amino acids. The CDR3: CASSPPRDTEAFF. CDR3 nucleotides: TGTGCCAGCTCACCACCCAGGGACACTGAAGCTTTCTTT.